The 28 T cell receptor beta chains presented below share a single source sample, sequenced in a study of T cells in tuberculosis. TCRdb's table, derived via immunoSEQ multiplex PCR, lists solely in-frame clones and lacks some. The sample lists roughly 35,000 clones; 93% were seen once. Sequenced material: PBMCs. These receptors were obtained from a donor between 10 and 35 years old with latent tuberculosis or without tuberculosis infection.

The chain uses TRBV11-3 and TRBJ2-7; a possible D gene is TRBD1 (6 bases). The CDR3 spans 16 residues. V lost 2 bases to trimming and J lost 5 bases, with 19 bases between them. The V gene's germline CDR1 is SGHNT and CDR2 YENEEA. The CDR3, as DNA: TGTGCCAGCAGCTTATGGGCGGACAGTAGCTTGAACGAGCAGTACTTC. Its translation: CASSLWADSSLNEQYF.

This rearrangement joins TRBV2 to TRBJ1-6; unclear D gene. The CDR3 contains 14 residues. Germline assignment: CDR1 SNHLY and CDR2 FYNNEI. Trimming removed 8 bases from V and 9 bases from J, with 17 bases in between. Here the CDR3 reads CASVSGSESSPLHF. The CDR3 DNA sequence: TGTGCCAGCGTTTCGGGGTCTGAGTCTTCACCCCTCCACTTT.

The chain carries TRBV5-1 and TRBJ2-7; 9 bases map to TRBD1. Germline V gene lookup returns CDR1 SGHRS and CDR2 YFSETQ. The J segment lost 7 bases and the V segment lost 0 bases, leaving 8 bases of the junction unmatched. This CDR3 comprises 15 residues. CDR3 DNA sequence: TGCGCCAGCAGCTTGGCCGGGACAGGGTCTTTTGAGCAGTACTTC. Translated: CASSLAGTGSFEQYF.

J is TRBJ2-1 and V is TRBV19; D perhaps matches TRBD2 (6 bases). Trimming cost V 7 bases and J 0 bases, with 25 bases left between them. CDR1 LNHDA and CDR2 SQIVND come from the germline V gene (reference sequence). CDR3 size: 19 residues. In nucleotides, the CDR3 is TGTGCCAGTACTACATTCGGGGGACTTTATGAATCCTCCTACAATGAGCAGTTCTTC. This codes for CASTTFGGLYESSYNEQFF.

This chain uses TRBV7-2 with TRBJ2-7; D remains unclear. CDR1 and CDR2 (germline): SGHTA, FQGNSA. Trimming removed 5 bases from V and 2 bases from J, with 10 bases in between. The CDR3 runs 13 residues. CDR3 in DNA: TGTGCCAGCAGCCCCTACGGTCCCTACGAGCAGTACTTC. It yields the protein CASSPYGPYEQYF.

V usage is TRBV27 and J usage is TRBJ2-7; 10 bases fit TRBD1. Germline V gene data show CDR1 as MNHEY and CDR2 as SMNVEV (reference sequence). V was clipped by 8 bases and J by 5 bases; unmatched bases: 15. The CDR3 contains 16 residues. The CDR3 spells CASLPLLGQGDHEQYF. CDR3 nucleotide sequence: TGTGCCAGCCTCCCCCTTCTAGGACAGGGGGACCACGAGCAGTACTTC.

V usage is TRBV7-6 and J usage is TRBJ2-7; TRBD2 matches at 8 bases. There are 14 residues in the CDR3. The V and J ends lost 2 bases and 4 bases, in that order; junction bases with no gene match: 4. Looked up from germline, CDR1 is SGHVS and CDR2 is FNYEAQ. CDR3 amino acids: CASSLYSGEYEQYF. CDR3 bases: TGTGCCAGCAGCTTATATAGCGGGGAGTACGAGCAGTACTTC.

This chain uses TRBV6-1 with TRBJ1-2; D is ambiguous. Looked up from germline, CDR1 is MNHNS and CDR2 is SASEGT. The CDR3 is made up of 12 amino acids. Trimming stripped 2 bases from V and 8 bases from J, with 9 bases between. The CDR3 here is CASSEFRVGYTF. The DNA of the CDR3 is TGTGCCAGCAGTGAATTTCGGGTCGGCTACACCTTC.

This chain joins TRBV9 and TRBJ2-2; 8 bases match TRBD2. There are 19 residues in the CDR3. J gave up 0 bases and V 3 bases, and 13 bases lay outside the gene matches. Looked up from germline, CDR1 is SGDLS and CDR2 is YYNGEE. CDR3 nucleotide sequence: TGTGCCAGCAGCGCGCGTTCGGGGCGGGGGGCCACGAACACCGGGGAGCTGTTTTTT. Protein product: CASSARSGRGATNTGELFF.

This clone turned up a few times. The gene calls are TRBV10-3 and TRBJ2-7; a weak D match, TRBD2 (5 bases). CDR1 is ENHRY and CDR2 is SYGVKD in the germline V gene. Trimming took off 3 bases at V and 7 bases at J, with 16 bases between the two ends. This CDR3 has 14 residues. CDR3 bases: TGTGCCATCAGTGAATCGGACGGACTGAGTGAGCAGTACTTC. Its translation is CAISESDGLSEQYF.

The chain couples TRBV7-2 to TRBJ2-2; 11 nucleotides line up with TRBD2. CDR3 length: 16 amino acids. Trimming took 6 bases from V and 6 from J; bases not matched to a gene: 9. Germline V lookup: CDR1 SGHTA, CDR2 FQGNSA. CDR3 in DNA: TGTGCCAGCAGATCGAGTAGCGGGGGGGCCTCCGGGGAGCTGTTTTTT. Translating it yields CASRSSSGGASGELFF.

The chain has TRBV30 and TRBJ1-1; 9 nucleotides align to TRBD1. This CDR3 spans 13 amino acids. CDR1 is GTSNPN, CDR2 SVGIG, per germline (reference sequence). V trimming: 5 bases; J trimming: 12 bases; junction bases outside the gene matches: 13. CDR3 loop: CAWGGQGSSETFF. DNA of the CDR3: TGTGCCTGGGGAGGACAGGGGAGTTCCGAAACTTTCTTT.

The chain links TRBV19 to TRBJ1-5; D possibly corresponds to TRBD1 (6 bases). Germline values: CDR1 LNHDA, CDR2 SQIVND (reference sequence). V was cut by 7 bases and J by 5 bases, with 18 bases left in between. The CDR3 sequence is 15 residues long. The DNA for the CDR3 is TGTGCCAGTACCAAAGGGGGGGGAACCTATCAGCCCCAGCATTTT. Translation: CASTKGGGTYQPQHF.

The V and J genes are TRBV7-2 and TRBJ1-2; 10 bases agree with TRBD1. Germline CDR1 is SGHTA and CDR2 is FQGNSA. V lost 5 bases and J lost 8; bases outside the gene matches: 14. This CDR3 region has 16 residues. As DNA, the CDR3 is TGTGCCAGCAGCCTCAGATATCCGGGACAGGGGCTCGGCTACACCTTC. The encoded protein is CASSLRYPGQGLGYTF.

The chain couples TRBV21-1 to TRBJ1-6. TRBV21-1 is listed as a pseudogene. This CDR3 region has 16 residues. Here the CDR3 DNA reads TGTGCCAGCAGCAAACGGAAGGGAGAGTGGACTTCACCCCTCCACTTT. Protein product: CASSKRKGEWTSPLHF.

In DNA, the CDR3 is TGTGCCACCGGGGAAAGGGGCGACTATGGCTACACCTTC. It encodes CATGERGDYGYTF. V is TRBV15 and J is TRBJ1-2, with D maybe TRBD1 (5 bases). Germline loops: CDR1 LNHNV, CDR2 YYDKDF (reference sequence). V lost 8 bases and J 3 bases, leaving 13 bases between the germline ends. This CDR3 has 13 residues.

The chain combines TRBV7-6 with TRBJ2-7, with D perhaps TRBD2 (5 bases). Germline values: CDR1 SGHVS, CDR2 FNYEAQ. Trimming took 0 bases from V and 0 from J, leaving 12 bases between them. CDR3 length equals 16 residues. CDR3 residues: CASSLAGNRYSYEQYF. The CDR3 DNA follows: TGTGCCAGCAGCTTAGCCGGGAATAGGTACTCCTACGAGCAGTACTTC.

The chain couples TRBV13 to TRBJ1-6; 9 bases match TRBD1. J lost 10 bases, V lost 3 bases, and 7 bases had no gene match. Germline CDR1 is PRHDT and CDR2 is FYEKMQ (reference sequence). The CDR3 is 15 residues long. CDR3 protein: CASSLRGTGRSPLHF. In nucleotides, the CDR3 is TGTGCCAGCAGCTTGAGGGGGACAGGGCGGTCACCCCTCCACTTT. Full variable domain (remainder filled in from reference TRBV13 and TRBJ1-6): AAGVIQSPRHLIKEKRETATLKCYPIPRHDTVYWYQQGPGQDPQFLISFYEKMQSDKGSIPDRFSAQQFSDYHSELNMSSLELGDSALYFCASSLRGTGRSPLHFGNGTRLTVT.

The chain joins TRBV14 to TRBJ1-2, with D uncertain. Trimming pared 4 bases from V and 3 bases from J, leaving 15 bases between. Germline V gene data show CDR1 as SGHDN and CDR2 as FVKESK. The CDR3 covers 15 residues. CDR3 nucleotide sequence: TGTGCCAGCAGCCTGCAGAGTTCTGCGGACTATGGCTACACCTTC. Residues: CASSLQSSADYGYTF.

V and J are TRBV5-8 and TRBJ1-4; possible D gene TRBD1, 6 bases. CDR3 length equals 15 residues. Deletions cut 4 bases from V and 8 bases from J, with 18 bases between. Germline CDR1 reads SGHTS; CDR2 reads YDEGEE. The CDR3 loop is CASSTRTAQGEKLFF. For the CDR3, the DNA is TGTGCCAGCAGCACCCGGACGGCTCAGGGGGAAAAACTGTTTTTT.

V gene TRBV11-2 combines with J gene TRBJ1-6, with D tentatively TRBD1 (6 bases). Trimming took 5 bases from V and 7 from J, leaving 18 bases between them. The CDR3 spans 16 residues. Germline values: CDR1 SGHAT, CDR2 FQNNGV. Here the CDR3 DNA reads TGTGCCAGCAGCCAGACACAGGGTGAAAAGAATTCACCCCTCCACTTT. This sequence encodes CASSQTQGEKNSPLHF.

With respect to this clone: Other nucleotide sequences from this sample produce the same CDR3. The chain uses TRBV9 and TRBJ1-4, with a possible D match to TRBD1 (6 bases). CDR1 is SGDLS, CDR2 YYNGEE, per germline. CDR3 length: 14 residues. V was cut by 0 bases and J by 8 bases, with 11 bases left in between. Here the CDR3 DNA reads TGTGCCAGCAGCGTAGGTCAGGGGAACGAAAAACTGTTTTTT. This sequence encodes CASSVGQGNEKLFF.

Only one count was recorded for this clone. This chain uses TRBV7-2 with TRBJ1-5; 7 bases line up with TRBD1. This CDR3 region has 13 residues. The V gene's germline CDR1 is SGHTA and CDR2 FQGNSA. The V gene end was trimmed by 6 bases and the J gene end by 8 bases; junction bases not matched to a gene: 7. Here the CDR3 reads CASSFTGEKPQHF. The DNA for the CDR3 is TGTGCCAGCAGTTTTACAGGGGAGAAGCCCCAGCATTTT.

DNA of the CDR3: TGCAGCGTTGAAGCTGCAGCGGCTAACTATGGCTACACCTTC. Translation: CSVEAAAANYGYTF. The chain is built from TRBV29-1 and TRBJ1-2; no reliable D call. In germline, CDR1 is SQVTM, CDR2 ANQGSEA. This CDR3 is built from 14 residues. Trimming pared 1 base from V and 0 bases from J, leaving 9 bases between.

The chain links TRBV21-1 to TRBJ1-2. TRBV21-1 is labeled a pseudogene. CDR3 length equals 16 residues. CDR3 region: CASSTPQRLTNYGYTF. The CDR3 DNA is TGTGCCAGCAGCACCCCTCAGAGGCTTACTAACTATGGCTACACCTTC.

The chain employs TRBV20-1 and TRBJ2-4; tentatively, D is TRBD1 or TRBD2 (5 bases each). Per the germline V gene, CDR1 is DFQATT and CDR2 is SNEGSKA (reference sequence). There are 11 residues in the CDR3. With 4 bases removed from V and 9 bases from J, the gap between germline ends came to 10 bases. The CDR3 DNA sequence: TGCAGTGCTACAGAGGGGCGCATTCAGTACTTC. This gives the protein CSATEGRIQYF.

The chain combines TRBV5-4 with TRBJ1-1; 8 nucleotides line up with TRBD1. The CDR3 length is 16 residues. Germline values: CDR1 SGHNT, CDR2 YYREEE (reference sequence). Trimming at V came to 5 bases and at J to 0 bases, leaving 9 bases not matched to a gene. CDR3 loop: CASRSSGQGMNTEAFF. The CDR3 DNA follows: TGTGCCAGCAGGTCGTCTGGACAGGGAATGAACACTGAAGCTTTCTTT.

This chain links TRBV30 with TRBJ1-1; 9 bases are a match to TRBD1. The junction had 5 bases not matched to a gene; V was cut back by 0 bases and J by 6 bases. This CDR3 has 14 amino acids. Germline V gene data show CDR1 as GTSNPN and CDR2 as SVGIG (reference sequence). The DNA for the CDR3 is TGTGCCTGGAGTGTATACAGGGGGCTGTCTGAAGCTTTCTTT. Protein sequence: CAWSVYRGLSEAFF.